This entry lists 2 T cell receptor beta chains sequenced from one sample in a study of T cell responses to AZD1222 COVID-19 vaccine. Method: immunoSEQ multiplex PCR; TCRdb's copy keeps in-frame clones and lacks some. Counted here are around 94,000 clones, 88% occurring once; the ten biggest clones make up less than 15%. Sample: peripheral blood, taken on day 0 of AZD1222 vaccination. These receptors were obtained from an adult in good health.

This clone appeared once. This sequence joins TRBV19 and TRBJ1-1, with D uncertain. This CDR3 region has 12 residues. From germline, CDR1 is LNHDA and CDR2 SQIVND (reference sequence). The V gene lost 8 bases and the J gene lost 1 base, with 8 bases spanning the gap. CDR3 DNA sequence: TGTGCCAGTTCGCCGTCGAACACTGAAGCTTTCTTT. Protein: CASSPSNTEAFF.

V gene TRBV18 combines with J gene TRBJ2-2; TRBD2 matches 8 bases. CDR1 and CDR2 from the germline V gene are KGHSH and LQKENI. Trimming cost V 2 bases and J 5 bases; bases outside gene matches: 10. The CDR3 has 17 amino acids. CDR3 sequence (DNA): TGTGCCAGCTCACCAGGCCCTTCGGGGGGGGTTACCGGGGAGCTGTTTTTT. Protein sequence: CASSPGPSGGVTGELFF.